This TCR beta chain was sequenced for a study of blood T cell repertoires in COVID-19. Study overall: Sources were T cells, B-cell-depleted T cells, or PBMCs; the material itself was cDNA or gDNA.

Living in about two dozen US areas, the participants were between roughly 18 and 95 years of age. Cohort 3 recovered donors had two negative PCRs, clearance, or symptom resolution. The CDR3 has 12 residues. V lost 6 bases and J 9 bases, leaving 12 bases between the germline ends. Some clones are missing from TCRdb's copy, which holds only in-frame ones; the method was immunoSEQ multiplex PCR. The sample contains 150,000 to 250,000 clones, about nine tenths of which appear only once. Sequences were obtained from PBMCs or T cells enriched from blood (not recorded which). This receptor was identified in a woman in her thirties who had recovered from COVID-19. The rearrangement joins TRBV12-3 or TRBV12-4 to TRBJ1-3, with D perhaps matching TRBD1 (5 bases). The CDR3 bases are TGTGCCAGCAGATCGACAGTGCCCACCATATATTTT. As protein: CASRSTVPTIYF.